This T cell receptor (beta chain) is drawn from a study of blood T cell repertoires in COVID-19. Across the study: Both acute and convalescent COVID-19 samples were obtained from the United States, Italy and Spain.

Assay: immunoSEQ multiplex PCR; the TCRdb copy retains only in-frame clones and omits some. Of roughly 300,000 clones in the sample, 85% were seen once. V was trimmed by 4 bases and J by 5 bases, leaving 24 bases between them. The CDR3 extends over 18 amino acids. Per the germline V gene, CDR1 is SGHDN and CDR2 is FVKESK. Material: PBMCs or T cells enriched from blood (not recorded which). This chain links TRBV14 with TRBJ2-1; D unclear. The TCR originated in a woman aged 45 to 65 who had recovered from COVID-19. The CDR3 sequence: CASSLRNGLDWLNNEQFF. The CDR3 nucleotides read TGTGCCAGCAGCCTTCGCAACGGCCTCGACTGGTTGAACAATGAGCAGTTCTTC.